These 15 T cell receptor beta chains were sequenced from one sample in a study of blood T cell repertoires in COVID-19. Produced via immunoSEQ multiplex PCR; TCRdb's table is partial and in-frame only. The sample carries 400,000 to 500,000 clones, approximately 91% recorded once. Material: PBMCs or T cells enriched from blood (not recorded which). Receptors originate from a woman between 18 and 30 years old who had been exposed to COVID-19.

The gene calls are TRBV11-2 and TRBJ2-1; 13 nucleotides match TRBD2. The CDR3 length is 16 residues. Looked up from germline, CDR1 is SGHAT and CDR2 is FQNNGV. The V segment lost 4 bases and the J segment 5 bases; nucleotides outside the gene matches: 5. The CDR3 bases are TGTGCCAGCAGCTCCTGGACTAGCGGGGGCCACAATGAGCAGTTCTTC. As protein: CASSSWTSGGHNEQFF.

J is TRBJ1-6 and V is TRBV4-3; D remains ambiguous. Trimming left V 1 base short and J 0 bases short, with 7 bases between. This CDR3 region has 16 residues. From germline, CDR1 is LGHNA and CDR2 YSLEER. CDR3 DNA sequence: TGCGCCAGCAGCCAAGCGACAAACTCCTATAATTCACCCCTCCACTTT. Translating gives CASSQATNSYNSPLHF.

This chain links TRBV7-9 with TRBJ2-7; D might be TRBD1 (6 bases). Germline CDR1 and CDR2: SEHNR and FQNEAQ (reference sequence). With 1 base removed from V and 2 bases from J, the gap between germline ends came to 12 bases. CDR3 length: 15 residues. The CDR3 region is CASSLEATGTYEQYF. CDR3 DNA sequence: TGTGCCAGCAGCTTAGAAGCGACAGGAACCTACGAGCAGTACTTC.

Note on this clone: At one of its ends the junction is not consistent with the germline gene, which may arise from a read error. The chain is built from TRBV12-3 or TRBV12-4 and TRBJ2-7; D is ambiguous. This CDR3 has 11 residues. This CDR3 is CASSLGSHPQF. The CDR3 DNA sequence: TGTGCCAGCAGTTTAGGTTCCCACCCCCAGTTC.

The chain combines TRBV3-1 (or the pseudogene TRBV3-2) with TRBJ1-2; D unresolved. CDR3 size: 14 residues. The germline V and J ends were trimmed by 7 bases and 2 bases, with 14 bases remaining between them. The V gene's germline CDR1 is LGHDT and CDR2 YNNKEL (reference sequence). CDR3 sequence: CASTRMGRNYGYTF. The CDR3 region has the DNA TGTGCCAGCACCCGAATGGGGAGGAACTATGGCTACACCTTC.

The genes are TRBV7-6 and TRBJ1-1; TRBD1 might be the D (6 bases). This CDR3 comprises 13 residues. The germline CDR1 and CDR2 sequences are SGHVS and FNYEAQ. Between the trimmed V and J ends, which lost 4 bases and 2 bases, there was a span of 8 bases. The CDR3 here is CASSSRGNTEAFF. In DNA form, the CDR3 reads TGTGCCAGCAGCTCCAGGGGAAACACTGAAGCTTTCTTT.

The CDR3 sequence: CASSQEWGGANYGYTF. The CDR3 DNA reads as TGTGCCAGCAGCCAAGAGTGGGGGGGTGCTAACTATGGCTACACCTTC. The chain recombines TRBV14 with TRBJ1-2, with D maybe TRBD1 (5 bases). The CDR3 has 16 residues. The germline V and J ends were trimmed by 0 bases and 0 bases, with 11 bases remaining between them. The germline gives CDR1 SGHDN, CDR2 FVKESK.

The chain joins TRBV11-2 to TRBJ2-3; 8 nucleotides agree with TRBD2. The CDR3 covers 17 residues. J lost 2 bases, V lost 0 bases, and 7 bases had no gene match. Germline CDR1 SGHAT, CDR2 FQNNGV. The CDR3 is CASSLEIAGQITDTQYF. In nucleotides, the CDR3 is TGTGCCAGCAGCTTAGAAATAGCGGGGCAAATCACAGATACGCAGTATTTT.

Comment on this clone: Additional DNA sequences in this sample encode the identical CDR3. The gene calls are TRBV28 and TRBJ2-7; D perhaps matches TRBD2 (6 bases). From germline, CDR1 is MDHEN and CDR2 SYDVKM. The V gene lost 6 bases and the J gene lost 3 bases, with 6 bases spanning the gap. CDR3 size: 11 residues. The CDR3 sequence is CASSGSYEQYF. In DNA form, the CDR3 reads TGTGCCAGCAGCGGGAGCTACGAGCAGTACTTC.

This chain joins TRBV30 and TRBJ1-1; D ambiguous. This CDR3 comprises 13 residues. V was shortened by 6 bases and J by 0 bases, with 11 bases between the two germline ends. The germline V gene has CDR1 GTSNPN and CDR2 SVGIG (reference sequence). Here the CDR3 reads CACRLRVNTEAFF. The CDR3 coding sequence is TGTGCCTGTCGCTTACGGGTGAACACTGAAGCTTTCTTT.

This sequence joins TRBV27 and TRBJ1-2; TRBD1 matches at 12 bases. The CDR3 is 18 residues long. Germline CDR1 is MNHEY and CDR2 is SMNVEV (reference sequence). The V gene end was trimmed by 0 bases and the J gene end by 5 bases; junction bases not matched to a gene: 10. In DNA form, the CDR3 reads TGTGCCAGCAGTTTATCTTACCCCGGGACAGGGGGCGCATATGGCTACACCTTC. This codes for CASSLSYPGTGGAYGYTF.

V gene TRBV4-1 combines with J gene TRBJ2-7, with 9 bases fitting TRBD1. Trimming at V came to 3 bases and at J to 5 bases, leaving 8 bases not matched to a gene. Germline V gives CDR1 MGHRA, CDR2 YSYEKL. The CDR3 length is 15 residues. CDR3 amino acids: CASSHFGQGSNEQYF. The CDR3 DNA is TGCGCCAGCAGCCACTTTGGACAGGGGTCTAACGAGCAGTACTTC.

As for this clone: In the same sample, other DNA sequences code for this CDR3. This chain connects TRBV7-9 to TRBJ2-5; D is perhaps TRBD2 (7 bases). The germline V gene encodes CDR1 SEHNR and CDR2 FQNEAQ (reference sequence). With 0 bases removed from V and 5 bases from J, the gap between germline ends came to 10 bases. The CDR3 is 14 residues long. CDR3 bases: TGTGCCAGCAGCTTAGCGGGGGGGCAGGAGACCCAGTACTTC. It yields the protein CASSLAGGQETQYF.

This chain uses TRBV15 with TRBJ2-1; perhaps TRBD1 as D (5 bases). Germline V gene sequence: CDR1 LNHNV, CDR2 YYDKDF (reference sequence). The CDR3 loop spans 15 amino acids. V dropped 0 bases and J dropped 3 bases, with 9 bases sitting between them. The CDR3 bases are TGTGCCACCAGCAGAGAAGGGGCAGGCTACAATGAGCAGTTCTTC. This codes for CATSREGAGYNEQFF.

The chain employs TRBV5-1 and TRBJ2-7; 7 bases map to TRBD2. Germline loops: CDR1 SGHRS, CDR2 YFSETQ. J gave up 2 bases and V 5 bases, and 10 bases lay outside the gene matches. The CDR3 extends over 15 amino acids. CDR3 region: CASSQDGTTPYEQYF. The CDR3 DNA sequence: TGCGCCAGCAGTCAGGACGGGACTACCCCCTACGAGCAGTACTTC.